This is a list of T cell receptor beta chains from one sample in a study of control samples from healthy donors and cancer patients. TCRdb keeps only in-frame clones here, not all; method: immunoSEQ multiplex PCR. The sample holds 110,000 or so clones, roughly 85% seen once. Material: blood. The source of these receptors is a woman aged 50 to 60 in good health. Each CDR3 is given with its conserved first and last residue. The order of the fields is clone size, CDR3 length, D gene, J gene, V gene, CDR3 protein, CDR3 DNA. A D gene is named only where the DNA matches it firmly. Some rows mark clone size as missing; the rest say once, few, many or name a class of expanded clone.

>.|17|.|TRBJ1-3|TRBV5-1
CASSLASGRISGNTIYF
TGCGCCAGCAGCTTGGCCTCGGGCCGGATCTCTGGAAACACCATATATTTT
>.|14|.|TRBJ2-7|TRBV5-1
CASSLDVDPYEQYF
TGCGCCAGCAGCTTGGATGTGGACCCCTACGAGCAGTACTTC
>.|15|.|TRBJ2-2|TRBV11-3
CASSPRGQGTGELFF
TGTGCCAGCAGCCCTAGAGGGCAGGGGACCGGGGAGCTGTTTTTT
>.|19|TRBD2|TRBJ2-3|TRBV24-1
CATSDPLAGGTLGTDTQYF
TGTGCCACCAGTGACCCACTAGCGGGGGGGACGTTAGGCACAGATACGCAGTATTTT
>few|14|TRBD1|TRBJ1-1|TRBV29-1
CSVTGGRLNTEAFF
TGCAGCGTGACAGGGGGCAGGTTGAACACTGAAGCTTTCTTT
>.|14|.|TRBJ2-1|TRBV7-9
CASSLPAGGNEQFF
TGTGCCAGCAGCTTACCGGCAGGAGGCAATGAGCAGTTCTTC
>few|17|TRBD1|TRBJ2-2|TRBV6-2/TRBV6-3
CASSYSRFGTGSGELFF
TGTGCCAGCAGTTACTCGCGTTTTGGGACAGGGTCCGGGGAGCTGTTTTTT
>once|16|TRBD2|TRBJ2-2|TRBV5-6
CASSFLRGLSTGELFF
TGTGCCAGCAGCTTTCTCCGGGGACTAAGTACCGGGGAGCTGTTTTTT
>few|15|.|TRBJ1-3|TRBV7-9
CASSLKAISGNTIYF
TGTGCCAGCAGCTTAAAAGCGATCTCTGGAAACACCATATATTTT
>.|14|.|TRBJ2-1|TRBV2
CASSGGLGSNEQFF
TGTGCCAGCAGTGGAGGTTTGGGGTCCAATGAGCAGTTCTTC
>.|14|TRBD1|TRBJ1-1|TRBV5-4
CASSYGTGGTEAFF
TGTGCCAGCAGCTATGGGACAGGGGGGACTGAAGCTTTCTTT
>once|14|TRBD1|TRBJ1-1|TRBV7-2
CASSPQGASTEAFF
TGTGCCAGCAGCCCACAGGGGGCGTCTACTGAAGCTTTCTTT
>.|15|.|TRBJ2-3|TRBV7-9
CASSPPGTATDTQYF
TGTGCCAGTAGCCCCCCCGGGACTGCCACAGATACGCAGTATTTT
>.|16|TRBD1|TRBJ2-1|TRBV12-5
CASGPDAGTGRCKQFF
TGTGCTAGTGGGCCGGATGCCGGGACAGGGCGCTGTAAGCAGTTCTTC
>.|17|.|TRBJ1-1|TRBV7-2
CASSLQKMDTRNTEAFF
TGTGCCAGCAGCTTACAAAAGATGGACACCCGGAACACTGAAGCTTTCTTT
>.|13|TRBD1|TRBJ2-7|TRBV12-3/TRBV12-4
CASSQDRAYEQYF
TGTGCCAGCAGCCAGGACAGGGCCTACGAGCAGTACTTC
>.|14|TRBD1|TRBJ1-2|TRBV5-5
CASSLQGLDYGYTF
TGTGCCAGCAGCTTACAGGGGCTAGACTATGGCTACACCTTC
>.|14|TRBD1|TRBJ1-5|TRBV19
CASVGTGRFQPQHF
TGTGCCAGTGTTGGGACAGGGAGGTTTCAGCCCCAGCATTTT